This TCR beta chain derives from a study of T cell responses to AZD1222 COVID-19 vaccine. Study observations and caveats: An increase in Spike-specific TCR breadth and depth was observed after two AZD1222 doses.

Clones were sequenced by immunoSEQ multiplex PCR, and TCRdb holds only the in-frame ones, with some missing. Found here are some 120,000 clones, approximately 89% of them singletons; the top ten hold about 9.4%. Notes on this clone: Its antigen is unidentified.

The sample was peripheral blood, taken on day 0 of AZD1222 vaccination. The receptor comes from an adult in good health.

The CDR3 DNA sequence: TGCGCCAGCAGCTTGGCCGAGGTAGCGGGGGGAAACATTCAGTACTTC. Protein sequence: CASSLAEVAGGNIQYF. V and J are TRBV5-1 and TRBJ2-4, with 10 positions matching TRBD2. After removal of 0 bases from V and 6 bases from J, the junction contained 6 bases not matched to a gene. This CDR3 region has 16 residues. Germline values: CDR1 SGHRS, CDR2 YFSETQ.